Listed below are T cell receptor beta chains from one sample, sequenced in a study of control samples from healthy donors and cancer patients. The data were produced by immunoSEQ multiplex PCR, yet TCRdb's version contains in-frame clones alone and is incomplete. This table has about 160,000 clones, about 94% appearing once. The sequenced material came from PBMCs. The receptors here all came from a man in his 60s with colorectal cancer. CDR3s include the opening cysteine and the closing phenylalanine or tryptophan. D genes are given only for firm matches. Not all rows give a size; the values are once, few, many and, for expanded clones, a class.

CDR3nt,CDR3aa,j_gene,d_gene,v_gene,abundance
TGTGCCAGCAGCTTAAAGTTTCCGGGGGACTATGGCTACACCTTC,CASSLKFPGDYGYTF,TRBJ1-2,-,TRBV7-2,-
TGTGCCAGCAGCGTTGCGGGGGCGAGCACCGGGGAGCTGTTTTTT,CASSVAGASTGELFF,TRBJ2-2,-,TRBV9,-
TGTGCCAGCAGTTACAAGCTGGACTACGAGCAGTACTTC,CASSYKLDYEQYF,TRBJ2-7,-,TRBV6-5,-
TGTGCCAGCAGTTACGAGCGGGGGGCCCCTGATACGCAGTATTTT,CASSYERGAPDTQYF,TRBJ2-3,TRBD2,TRBV6-5,-
TGTGCCAGCAGCCAAGATCGCCGCGAGCAGTACTTC,CASSQDRREQYF,TRBJ2-7,-,TRBV3-1/TRBV3-2,-
TGTGCCAGCAGCTTGCTGACAGGGGTCGGCACAGATACGCAGTATTTT,CASSLLTGVGTDTQYF,TRBJ2-3,TRBD1,TRBV7-2,-
TGCGCCAGCAGCCCCAGCGAGGGTGCCTATGGCTACACCTTC,CASSPSEGAYGYTF,TRBJ1-2,-,TRBV5-1,-
TGCGCCAGCAGCAAGACGGCGCAGGAGACCCAGTACTTC,CASSKTAQETQYF,TRBJ2-5,-,TRBV10-1,-
TGCGCCAGCAGCCAAGTACTAGCGGTTAGCACAGATACGCAGTATTTT,CASSQVLAVSTDTQYF,TRBJ2-3,TRBD2,TRBV4-3,-
TGCGCCAGCAGCTTGCTTAGCGGGGGTAACAATGAGCAGTTCTTC,CASSLLSGGNNEQFF,TRBJ2-1,TRBD2,TRBV5-1,-
TGTGCCACCTGGCTCGGGGGGGTAGAGACCCAGTACTTC,CATWLGGVETQYF,TRBJ2-5,TRBD2,TRBV6-4,-
TGTGCCAGCAGCCCCAAGGACAGCCTCGGGGCCGAGCAGTACTTC,CASSPKDSLGAEQYF,TRBJ2-7,-,TRBV7-9,-
TGCGCCAGCAGCCAAGGCCTTACAGGGATCGGTGAAAAACTGTTTTTT,CASSQGLTGIGEKLFF,TRBJ1-4,-,TRBV4-3,-
TGTGCCAGCAGCTTCGGGCAGAACGAAGAGACCCAGTACTTC,CASSFGQNEETQYF,TRBJ2-5,-,TRBV7-9,-
-,CATPGTVGFGTF,TRBJ1-2,-,TRBV21-1,-
TGTGCCAGTAGTCCCGGGCTCCAAGAGACCCAGTACTTC,CASSPGLQETQYF,TRBJ2-5,-,TRBV19,-
TGTGCCAGCAGTTGGTTGGCAGGGCGGAACACTGAAGCTTTCTTT,CASSWLAGRNTEAFF,TRBJ1-1,-,TRBV27,-
TGTGCCAGCAGCCCGGACAGTCCTGGGGGAAGAACAGGCTACACCTTC,CASSPDSPGGRTGYTF,TRBJ1-2,-,TRBV5-4,-
TGTGCCAGCAGACAGACAGGGCCTGGAAACACCATATATTTT,CASRQTGPGNTIYF,TRBJ1-3,TRBD1,TRBV6-6,-
TGTGCCAGTAGTCAGGGGCCCCATTCCCACAATGAGCAGTTCTTC,CASSQGPHSHNEQFF,TRBJ2-1,-,TRBV19,-
TGCAGCGTTGACTCCCCCCCCAGAAAGTACTTC,CSVDSPPRKYF,TRBJ2-7,-,TRBV29-1,-
TGTGCCAGCAGCCCCACCCAATCCACTGAAGCTTTCTTT,CASSPTQSTEAFF,TRBJ1-1,-,TRBV7-9,once
TGTGCCAGCAGTTTATCGGGACAAACTATAGGAAACACCATATATTTT,CASSLSGQTIGNTIYF,TRBJ1-3,-,TRBV27,-
TGTGCCAGCAGCCCAGCGGACGGAAACTCCTATAATTCACCCCTCCACTTT,CASSPADGNSYNSPLHF,TRBJ1-6,-,TRBV7-2,-
TGTGCCAGCAGCACACCGGGAAGCTCTGGAAACACCATATATTTT,CASSTPGSSGNTIYF,TRBJ1-3,-,TRBV11-1,once
TGTGCCAGCAGCTGGACAGGGGGGGTGACAGATACGCAGTATTTT,CASSWTGGVTDTQYF,TRBJ2-3,TRBD1,TRBV7-9,-
TGTGCCAGTACCCTCTATGGACGGTGGAACACTGAAGCTTTCTTT,CASTLYGRWNTEAFF,TRBJ1-1,-,TRBV6-5,once
TGTGCCAGCAGCTTAGATACTAGCGGGACGGAGACCCAGTACTTC,CASSLDTSGTETQYF,TRBJ2-5,TRBD2,TRBV7-2,-
TGTGCCAGCAGTCCCCGGGACAGGGGGTCCTACGAGCAGTACTTC,CASSPRDRGSYEQYF,TRBJ2-7,TRBD1,TRBV6-6,-